This entry lists 10 T cell receptor beta chains sequenced from one sample in a study of cytomegalovirus exposure and HLA in healthy donors. Libraries were prepared by immunoSEQ multiplex PCR; TCRdb keeps only in-frame clonotypes and omits some of them. The sample lists roughly 200,000 clones; roughly 84% were seen once. What was sequenced was PBMCs. The receptors derive from a woman aged 18-29 years in good health and CMV-seropositive.

The chain employs TRBV9 and TRBJ2-1; the match to TRBD2 covers 9 bases. This CDR3 has 16 residues. The germline V gene encodes CDR1 SGDLS and CDR2 YYNGEE. Unmatched junction bases numbered 4, after V lost 0 bases and J lost 3 bases. CDR3 amino acids: CASSVGGTSNYNEQFF. CDR3 sequence (DNA): TGTGCCAGCAGCGTAGGGGGGACTAGCAACTACAATGAGCAGTTCTTC.

The chain carries TRBV21-1 and TRBJ1-5; the DNA was not used to check the table's D call, TRBD1. TRBV21-1 is assigned pseudogene status. The CDR3 extends over 16 amino acids. The CDR3, as DNA: TGTGCCAGCTCTCGGGGGGACAGGGGGGGCAATCAGCCCCAGCATTTT. Protein product: CASSRGDRGGNQPQHF.

The rearrangement uses TRBV5-4 and TRBJ2-7; 7 bases map to TRBD1. The ends lost 4 bases at V and 7 bases at J; junction bases unmatched: 11. The CDR3 extends over 14 amino acids. CDR1 SGHNT and CDR2 YYREEE come from the germline V gene (reference sequence). CDR3 DNA: TGTGCCAGCAGCCCTGGGACAGACCCTCGAGAGCAGTACTTC. Translated: CASSPGTDPREQYF.

The chain links TRBV6-1 to TRBJ1-2; TRBD1 is a possible D gene (5 bases). V was clipped by 6 bases and J by 6 bases, with 11 bases between them. The germline gives CDR1 MNHNS, CDR2 SASEGT. The CDR3 runs 12 residues. CDR3 in DNA: TGTGCCAGCAGAGGGACTGACGATGGCTACACCTTC. Translated, it gives CASRGTDDGYTF.

The chain joins TRBV18 to TRBJ1-1; D is ambiguous. V gave up 5 bases and J gave up 6 bases, with 13 bases separating them. Germline V gene lookup returns CDR1 KGHSH and CDR2 LQKENI. The CDR3 is 13 residues long. The CDR3 nucleotides read TGTGCCAGCTCAGAAGACATGATTGCTGAAGCTTTCTTT. This gives the protein CASSEDMIAEAFF.

The V gene is TRBV7-8, the J gene TRBJ1-5; 11 bases map to TRBD1. The V gene's germline CDR1 is SGHVS and CDR2 FQNEAQ. Germline trimming cut 3 bases from V and 6 bases from J; bases unmatched to any gene: 13. The CDR3 consists of 18 residues. This CDR3 is CASSLEAVGTGGFQPQHF. CDR3 DNA sequence: TGTGCCAGCAGCTTGGAGGCGGTAGGGACAGGGGGTTTTCAGCCCCAGCATTTT. The full variable domain, completed using reference TRBV7-8 and TRBJ1-5, is GAGVSQSPRYKVAKRGQDVALRCDPISGHVSLFWYQQALGQGPEFLTYFQNEAQLDKSGLPSDRFFAERPEGSVSTLKIQRTQQEDSAVYLCASSLEAVGTGGFQPQHFGDGTRLSIL.

This chain uses TRBV4-1 with TRBJ1-1; D not resolved. With 5 bases removed from V and 1 base from J, the gap between germline ends came to 11 bases. The CDR3 consists of 14 residues. Per germline, CDR1 MGHRA and CDR2 YSYEKL. CDR3 bases: TGCGCCAGCAGCTCGAGGGTCTGGAACACTGAAGCTTTCTTT. Residues: CASSSRVWNTEAFF.

This chain uses TRBV18 with TRBJ2-7; 7 bases agree with TRBD2. J lost 2 bases, V lost 2 bases, and 12 bases had no gene match. CDR1 is KGHSH, CDR2 LQKENI, per germline. CDR3 length: 17 residues. DNA for the CDR3: TGTGCCAGCTCACCAGTGCATCCGGGGGGTTTTCCCTACGAGCAGTACTTC. Translated: CASSPVHPGGFPYEQYF.

The rearrangement joins TRBV7-3 to TRBJ2-7, with D uncertain. This CDR3 is built from 13 residues. The germline CDR1 and CDR2 sequences are SGHTA and FQGTGA. Trimming took off 0 bases at V and 5 bases at J, with 8 bases between the two ends. The CDR3 spells CASSLTRRDEQYF. The CDR3 coding sequence is TGTGCCAGCAGCTTAACCCGACGGGACGAGCAGTACTTC.

This chain uses TRBV11-2 with TRBJ1-1; D call uncertain. This CDR3 has 14 amino acids. The V end was cut by 3 bases, the J end by 1 base, with 9 bases between. Germline V lookup: CDR1 SGHAT, CDR2 FQNNGV. CDR3 sequence reads: CASSLSRRNTEAFF. Here the CDR3 DNA reads TGTGCCAGCAGCTTGAGTCGGAGGAACACTGAAGCTTTCTTT.